Sequencing of this T cell receptor beta chain was carried out in a study of T cell repertoires in cytomegalovirus infection. The wider study: Public TCR beta signatures marked donors with CMV infection and the matching HLA.

This clonotype was picked up a small number of times. The target antigen is unknown. Notes on the study in general: The ex vivo response was dominated by HLA-C-restricted CMV-specific TCR beta clonotypes. Summed frequency of public TCR beta families distinguished CMV carriers with the relevant HLA.

TCRdb itself ran the reads through MiXCR, one entry per CDR3 protein. The sample has about 490,000 distinct CDR3 sequences, more than 15% seen once. The source material was CD8+ T cells from PBMCs. The clonotype originates from a human donor in good health (CMV status not recorded). Some clones in this sample may be carry-over from other donors' samples.

CDR3 amino acids: CATSLGTSNAGELFF. CDR3 in DNA: TGTGCCACCAGCCTCGGGACTAGTAACGCCGGGGAGCTGTTTTTT. The V and J genes are TRBV24-1 and TRBJ2-2; TRBD2 agrees at 8 bases. The germline CDR1 and CDR2 sequences are KGHDR and SFDVKD. The CDR3 has 15 amino acids. V lost 7 bases and J lost 6; bases outside the gene matches: 9.